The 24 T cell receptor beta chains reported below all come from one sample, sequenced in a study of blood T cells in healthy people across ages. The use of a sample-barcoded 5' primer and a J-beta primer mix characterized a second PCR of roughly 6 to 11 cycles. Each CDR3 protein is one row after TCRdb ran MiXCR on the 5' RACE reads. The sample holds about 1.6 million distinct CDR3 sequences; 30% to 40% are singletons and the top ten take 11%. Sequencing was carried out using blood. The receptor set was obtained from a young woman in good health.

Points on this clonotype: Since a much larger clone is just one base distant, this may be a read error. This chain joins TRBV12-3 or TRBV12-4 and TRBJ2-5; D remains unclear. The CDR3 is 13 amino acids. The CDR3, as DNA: TGTGTCAGCAGTCCACCCGGCTCAGAGACCCAGTACTTC. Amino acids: CVSSPPGSETQYF.

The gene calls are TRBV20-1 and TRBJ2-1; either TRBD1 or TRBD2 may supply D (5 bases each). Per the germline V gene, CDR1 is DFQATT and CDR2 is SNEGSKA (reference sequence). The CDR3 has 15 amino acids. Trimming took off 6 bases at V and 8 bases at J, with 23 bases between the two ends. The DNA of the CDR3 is TGCAGTGCCAGATTTCCCGGGACCCGAAAGGATGAGCAGTTCTTC. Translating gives CSARFPGTRKDEQFF.

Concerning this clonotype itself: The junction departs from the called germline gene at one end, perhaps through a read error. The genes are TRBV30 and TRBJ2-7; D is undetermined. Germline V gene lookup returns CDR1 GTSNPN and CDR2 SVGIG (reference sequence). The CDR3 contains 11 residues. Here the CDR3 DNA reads TGTGCCTGGAGTAGCTCCTACGGGCAGTACTTC. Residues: CAWSSSYGQYF.

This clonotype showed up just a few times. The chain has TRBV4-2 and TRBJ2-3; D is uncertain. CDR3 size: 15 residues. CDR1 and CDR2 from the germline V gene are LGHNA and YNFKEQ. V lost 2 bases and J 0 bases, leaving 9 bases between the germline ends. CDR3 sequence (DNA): TGTGCCAGCAGCCAAATCGTAACCAGCACAGATACGCAGTATTTT. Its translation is CASSQIVTSTDTQYF.

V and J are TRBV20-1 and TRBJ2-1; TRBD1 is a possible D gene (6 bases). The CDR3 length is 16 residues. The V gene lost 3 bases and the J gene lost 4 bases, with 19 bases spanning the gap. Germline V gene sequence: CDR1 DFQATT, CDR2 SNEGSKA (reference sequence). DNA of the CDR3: TGCAGTGCTAGTAATCCCGCAGGGGCGACATACAATGAGCAGTTCTTC. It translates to CSASNPAGATYNEQFF.

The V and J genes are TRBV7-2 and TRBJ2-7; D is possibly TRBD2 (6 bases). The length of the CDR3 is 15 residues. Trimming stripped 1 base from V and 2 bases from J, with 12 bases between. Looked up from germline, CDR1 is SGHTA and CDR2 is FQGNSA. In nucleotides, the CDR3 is TGTGCCAGCAGCTTAGGTCGGGGGAAACCCTACGAGCAGTACTTC. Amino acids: CASSLGRGKPYEQYF. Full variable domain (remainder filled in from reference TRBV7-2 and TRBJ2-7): GAGVSQSPSNKVTEKGKDVELRCDPISGHTALYWYRQSLGQGLEFLIYFQGNSAPDKSGLPSDRFSAERTGGSVSTLTIQRTQQEDSAVYLCASSLGRGKPYEQYFGPGTRLTVT.

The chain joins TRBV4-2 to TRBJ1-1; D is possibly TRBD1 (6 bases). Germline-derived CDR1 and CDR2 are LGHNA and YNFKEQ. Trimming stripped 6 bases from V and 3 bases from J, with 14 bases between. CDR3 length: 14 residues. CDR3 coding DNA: TGTGCCAGCAGGAGGGGGATTGTGGACACTGAAGCTTTCTTT. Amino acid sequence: CASRRGIVDTEAFF.

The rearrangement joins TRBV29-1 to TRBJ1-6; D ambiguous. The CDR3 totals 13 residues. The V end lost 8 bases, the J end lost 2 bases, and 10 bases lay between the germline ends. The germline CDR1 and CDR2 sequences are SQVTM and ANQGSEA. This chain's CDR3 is CSTRSTYNSPLHF. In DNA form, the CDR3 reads TGCAGCACCCGCAGCACCTATAATTCACCCCTCCACTTT. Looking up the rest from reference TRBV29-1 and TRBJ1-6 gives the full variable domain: SAVISQKPSRDICQRGTSLTIQCQVDSQVTMMFWYRQQPGQSLTLIATANQGSEATYESGFVIDKFPISRPNLTFSTLTVSNMSPEDSSIYLCSTRSTYNSPLHFGNGTRLTVT.

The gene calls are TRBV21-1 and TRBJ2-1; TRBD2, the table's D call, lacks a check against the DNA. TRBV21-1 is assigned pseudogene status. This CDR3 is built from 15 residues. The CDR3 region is CASSKAGVAGNEQFF. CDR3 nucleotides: TGTGCCAGCAGCAAAGCAGGGGTAGCGGGCAATGAGCAGTTCTTC.

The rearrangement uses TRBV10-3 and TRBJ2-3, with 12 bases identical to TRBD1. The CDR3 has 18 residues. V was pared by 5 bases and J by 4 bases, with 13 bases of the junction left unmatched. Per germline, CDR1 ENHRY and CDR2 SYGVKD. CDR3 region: CAISRSGGQGAEADTQYF. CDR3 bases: TGTGCCATCAGTCGTTCCGGGGGACAGGGGGCCGAGGCAGATACGCAGTATTTT.

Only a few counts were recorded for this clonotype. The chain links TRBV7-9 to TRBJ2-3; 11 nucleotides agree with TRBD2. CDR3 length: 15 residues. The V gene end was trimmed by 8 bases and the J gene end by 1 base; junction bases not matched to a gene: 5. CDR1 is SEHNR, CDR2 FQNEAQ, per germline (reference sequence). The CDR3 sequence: CASQKLAGGTDTQYF. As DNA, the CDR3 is TGTGCCAGCCAGAAACTAGCGGGGGGCACAGATACGCAGTATTTT.

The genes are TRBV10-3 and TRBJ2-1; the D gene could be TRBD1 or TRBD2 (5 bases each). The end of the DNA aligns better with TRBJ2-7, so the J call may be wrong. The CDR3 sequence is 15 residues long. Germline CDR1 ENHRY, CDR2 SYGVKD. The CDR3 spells CAISDPGTLYNEQYF. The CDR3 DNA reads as TGTGCCATCAGTGACCCTGGGACCCTCTACAATGAGCAGTACTTC.

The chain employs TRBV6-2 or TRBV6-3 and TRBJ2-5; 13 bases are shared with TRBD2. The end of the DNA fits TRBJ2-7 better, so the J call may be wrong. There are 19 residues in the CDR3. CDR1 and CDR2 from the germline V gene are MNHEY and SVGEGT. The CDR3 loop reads CASSSPTTSGGGFLDEQYF. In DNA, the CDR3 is TGTGCCAGCAGCTCCCCGACTACTAGCGGGGGGGGATTTTTGGACGAGCAGTACTTC.

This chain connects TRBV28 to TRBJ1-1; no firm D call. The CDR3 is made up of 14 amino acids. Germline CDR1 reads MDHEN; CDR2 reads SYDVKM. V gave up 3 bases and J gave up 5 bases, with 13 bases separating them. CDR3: CASSFLRDYTEAFF. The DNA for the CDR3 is TGTGCCAGCAGTTTCCTACGGGATTATACTGAAGCTTTCTTT.

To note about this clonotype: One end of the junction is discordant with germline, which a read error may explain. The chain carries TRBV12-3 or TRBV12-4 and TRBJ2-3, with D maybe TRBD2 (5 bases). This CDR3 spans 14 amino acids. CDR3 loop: CACSPPGVTHTQYF. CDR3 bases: TGTGCCTGCAGCCCACCCGGGGTTACGCATACGCAGTATTTT.

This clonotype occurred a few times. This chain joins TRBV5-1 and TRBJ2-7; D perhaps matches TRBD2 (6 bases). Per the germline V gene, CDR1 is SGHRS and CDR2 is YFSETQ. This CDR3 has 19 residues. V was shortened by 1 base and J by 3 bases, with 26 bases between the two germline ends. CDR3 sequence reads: CASSLTIAVGLGEFYEQYF. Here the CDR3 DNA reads TGCGCCAGCAGCTTGACTATAGCGGTCGGGTTAGGGGAATTCTACGAGCAGTACTTC. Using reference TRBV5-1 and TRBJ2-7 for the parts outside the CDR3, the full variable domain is KAGVTQTPRYLIKTRGQQVTLSCSPISGHRSVSWYQQTPGQGLQFLFEYFSETQRNKGNFPGRFSGRQFSNSRSEMNVSTLELGDSALYLCASSLTIAVGLGEFYEQYFGPGTRLTVT.

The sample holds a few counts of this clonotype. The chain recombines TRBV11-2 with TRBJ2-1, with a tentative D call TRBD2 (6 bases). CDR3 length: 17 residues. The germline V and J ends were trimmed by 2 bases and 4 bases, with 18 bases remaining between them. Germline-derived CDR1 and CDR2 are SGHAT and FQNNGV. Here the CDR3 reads CASSLSIAGPTYNEQFF. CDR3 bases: TGTGCCAGCAGCTTAAGTATTGCGGGGCCTACGTACAATGAGCAGTTCTTC.

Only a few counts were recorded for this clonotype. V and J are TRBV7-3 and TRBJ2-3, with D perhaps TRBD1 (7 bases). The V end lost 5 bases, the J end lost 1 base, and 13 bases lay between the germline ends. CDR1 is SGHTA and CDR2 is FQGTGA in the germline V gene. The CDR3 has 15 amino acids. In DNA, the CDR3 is TGTGCCAGCAGCGCAGGGGGGAGGCGCACAGATACGCAGTATTTT. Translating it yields CASSAGGRRTDTQYF.

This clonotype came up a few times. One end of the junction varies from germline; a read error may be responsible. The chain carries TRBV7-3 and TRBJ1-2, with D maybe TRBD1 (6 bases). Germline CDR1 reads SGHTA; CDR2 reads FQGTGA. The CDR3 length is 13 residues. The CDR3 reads CTSSSGTKDGYTF. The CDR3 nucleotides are TGTACCAGCAGCTCCGGGACAAAGGATGGCTACACCTTC.

The CDR3 nucleotides are TGCAGTGCTAGAAGTAGGGACAGGGGCTCCTACGAGCAGTACTTC. This translates into CSARSRDRGSYEQYF. The J gene is TRBJ2-7, the V gene TRBV20-1; TRBD1 matches at 10 bases. This CDR3 has 15 amino acids. Unmatched junction bases numbered 4, after V lost 2 bases and J lost 0 bases. CDR1 is DFQATT, CDR2 SNEGSKA, per germline (reference sequence).

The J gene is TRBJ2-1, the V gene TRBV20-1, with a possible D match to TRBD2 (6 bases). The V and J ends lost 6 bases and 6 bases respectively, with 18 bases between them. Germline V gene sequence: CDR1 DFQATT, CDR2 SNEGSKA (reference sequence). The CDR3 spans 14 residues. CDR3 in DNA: TGCAGTGCCCCACCTCTCGGGAGATTCAATGAGCAGTTCTTC. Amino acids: CSAPPLGRFNEQFF.

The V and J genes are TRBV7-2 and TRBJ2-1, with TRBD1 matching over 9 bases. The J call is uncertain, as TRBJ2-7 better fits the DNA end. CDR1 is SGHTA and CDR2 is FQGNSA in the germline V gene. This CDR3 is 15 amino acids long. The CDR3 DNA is TGTGCCAGCAGCATAGGGACAGGGAACTACAATGAGCAGTACTTC. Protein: CASSIGTGNYNEQYF.

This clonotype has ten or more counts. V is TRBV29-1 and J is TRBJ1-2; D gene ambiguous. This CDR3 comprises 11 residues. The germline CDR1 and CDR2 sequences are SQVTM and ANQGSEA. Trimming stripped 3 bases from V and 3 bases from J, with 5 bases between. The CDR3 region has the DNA TGCAGCGTTGACAGATACTATGGCTACACCTTC. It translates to CSVDRYYGYTF.

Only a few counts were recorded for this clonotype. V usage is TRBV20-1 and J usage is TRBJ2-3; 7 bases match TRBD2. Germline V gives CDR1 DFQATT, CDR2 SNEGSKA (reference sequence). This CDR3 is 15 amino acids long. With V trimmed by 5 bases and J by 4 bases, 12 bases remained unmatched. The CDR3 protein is CSAESGAGGADTQYF. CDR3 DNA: TGCAGTGCTGAAAGCGGGGCGGGCGGTGCAGATACGCAGTATTTT.